This T cell receptor (beta chain) was observed in a study of blood T cell repertoires in COVID-19. TCRdb's table, derived via immunoSEQ multiplex PCR, lists solely in-frame clones and lacks some. The sample holds about 130,000 clones, 83% seen once. The V gene's germline CDR1 is SGHAT and CDR2 FQNNGV. CDR3 size: 12 residues. The V end was cut by 1 base, the J end by 6 bases, with 6 bases between. The sample taken for sequencing was PBMCs or T cells enriched from blood (not recorded which). The sequence came from a man younger than 40 who had recovered from COVID-19. V and J are TRBV11-2 and TRBJ1-1; D is perhaps TRBD1 (6 bases). The CDR3, as DNA: TGTGCCAGCAGCTTAGGGGGGCCTGAAGCTTTCTTT. The encoded protein is CASSLGGPEAFF. The variable domain in full, with the rest retrieved from reference TRBV11-2 and TRBJ1-1, is EAGVAQSPRYKIIEKRQSVAFWCNPISGHATLYWYQQILGQGPKLLIQFQNNGVVDDSQLPKDRFSAERLKGVDSTLKIQPAKLEDSAVYLCASSLGGPEAFFGQGTRLTVV.